This T cell receptor beta chain was sequenced during a study of tumor-infiltrating lymphocytes in primary liver carcinoma. V was clipped by 6 bases and J by 2 bases; unmatched bases: 15. This CDR3 is built from 17 residues. Out of unsorted whole blood came the blood RNA, and germline DNA was extracted as well. With a constant-region primer, TCR beta cDNA was made from approximately 520 ng of total RNA. ARM-PCR, slightly modified, supplied the TCR beta libraries through three nested multiplex PCR rounds. In the first two PCR rounds, TRBV1-TRBV30 forward primers were paired with a C-beta reverse primer, and each round lasted roughly 9 cycles. TCRdb re-called the multiplex PCR reads with MiXCR, one entry per CDR3 protein. The sample contains about 320,000 distinct CDR3 sequences, less than 75% of which appear only once.

The origin of this receptor is a middle-aged man with primary liver carcinoma and hepatitis B virus infection. Sequences were obtained from peripheral blood. The chain combines TRBV12-3 or TRBV12-4 with TRBJ2-7; 8 bases map to TRBD2. The CDR3 coding sequence is TGTGCCAGCAGATTATTTCGAGGGATTAGCGGGACCTACGAGCAGTACTTC. This translates into CASRLFRGISGTYEQYF.